The 30 T cell receptor beta chains given below trace back to one sample, sequenced in a study of control samples from healthy donors and cancer patients. Sequencing was performed with immunoSEQ multiplex PCR; in TCRdb, only in-frame clones are kept and a portion is missing. Of about 120,000 clones detected, more than 80% appear once; the ten largest clones hold 2% to 3%. The sequenced material came from blood. These receptor sequences come from a man aged 40-49 years in good health.

This clone has a single count. This sequence joins TRBV19 and TRBJ1-1, with TRBD1 matching over 8 bases. The junction had 3 bases not matched to a gene; V was cut back by 5 bases and J by 4 bases. Germline V gene data show CDR1 as LNHDA and CDR2 as SQIVND (reference sequence). There are 13 residues in the CDR3. CDR3 sequence reads: CASSPDRGTEAFF. The DNA for the CDR3 is TGTGCCAGTAGTCCAGACAGGGGCACTGAAGCTTTCTTT.

V is TRBV2 and J is TRBJ1-2; maybe TRBD1 (5 bases). CDR1 is SNHLY and CDR2 is FYNNEI in the germline V gene. V lost 8 bases to trimming and J lost 3 bases, with 16 bases between them. The CDR3 runs to 14 residues. The CDR3 region is CASRRVQAYYGYTF. Here the CDR3 DNA reads TGTGCCAGCCGCCGTGTACAGGCATACTATGGCTACACCTTC.

This clone was observed a handful of times. The chain combines TRBV5-1 with TRBJ2-5; D is tentatively TRBD1 or TRBD2 (5 bases each). This CDR3 is 15 amino acids long. Germline assignment: CDR1 SGHRS and CDR2 YFSETQ. With 0 bases removed from V and 3 bases from J, the gap between germline ends came to 12 bases. The CDR3 reads CASSLVGTGKETQYF. Written as DNA, the CDR3 is TGCGCCAGCAGCTTGGTGGGGACCGGGAAAGAGACCCAGTACTTC.

This clone was observed once. In DNA form, the CDR3 reads TGCAGCGTTGCATGGGACGGGACATACGAGCAGTACTTC. This translates into CSVAWDGTYEQYF. The chain is built from TRBV29-1 and TRBJ2-7; a weak D match, TRBD1 (6 bases). The germline V and J ends were trimmed by 4 bases and 4 bases, with 14 bases remaining between them. The germline gives CDR1 SQVTM, CDR2 ANQGSEA. CDR3 length: 13 residues.

V is TRBV5-6 and J is TRBJ2-3, with D possibly matching TRBD2 (5 bases). There are 12 residues in the CDR3. Trimming left V 1 base short and J 6 bases short, with 6 bases between. Germline loops: CDR1 SGHDT, CDR2 YYEEEE. CDR3 in amino acids: CASSLWRDTQYF. DNA of the CDR3: TGTGCCAGCAGCTTGTGGAGGGATACGCAGTATTTT. Full variable domain (outside the CDR3, taken from reference TRBV5-6 and TRBJ2-3): DAGVTQSPTHLIKTRGQQVTLRCSPKSGHDTVSWYQQALGQGPQFIFQYYEEEERQRGNFPDRFSGHQFPNYSSELNVNALLLGDSALYLCASSLWRDTQYFGPGTRLTVL.

The V and J genes are TRBV6-5 and TRBJ1-4; TRBD1 agrees at 7 bases. The CDR3 runs to 13 residues. The germline CDR1 and CDR2 sequences are MNHEY and SVGAGI. J gave up 8 bases and V 6 bases, and 6 bases lay outside the gene matches. The chain's CDR3 is CASRNSGGEKLFF. For the CDR3, the DNA is TGTGCCAGCAGAAACTCAGGGGGGGAAAAACTGTTTTTT.

The CDR3 sequence is CASTPRGTAIQYF. In DNA form, the CDR3 reads TGTGCCAGCACCCCGAGGGGGACCGCCATTCAGTACTTC. The chain combines TRBV6-5 with TRBJ2-4, with D possibly matching TRBD1 (6 bases). Germline loops: CDR1 MNHEY, CDR2 SVGAGI. CDR3 size: 13 residues. Trimming removed 7 bases at V and 9 bases at J, with 16 bases between.

The chain links TRBV6-5 to TRBJ2-3; D perhaps matches TRBD1 (5 bases). The CDR3 contains 13 residues. Germline CDR1 and CDR2: MNHEY and SVGAGI. Trimming cost V 6 bases and J 4 bases, with 11 bases left between them. The CDR3 sequence: CASSFQGSDTQYF. For the CDR3, the DNA is TGTGCCAGCAGCTTCCAGGGCTCAGATACGCAGTATTTT.

The chain recombines TRBV5-1 with TRBJ2-7; 10 bases agree with TRBD1. Germline CDR1 reads SGHRS; CDR2 reads YFSETQ. With V trimmed by 3 bases and J by 0 bases, 6 bases remained unmatched. The CDR3 spans 16 residues. The CDR3: CASSSGQGLSSYEQYF. DNA for the CDR3: TGCGCCAGCAGCTCGGGACAGGGGTTGAGCTCCTACGAGCAGTACTTC.

The chain links TRBV5-4 to TRBJ1-5, with TRBD1 matching over 8 bases. V lost 4 bases to trimming and J lost 5 bases; unmatched junction nucleotides: 5. Germline V gene lookup returns CDR1 SGHNT and CDR2 YYREEE (reference sequence). The CDR3 consists of 14 residues. CDR3 DNA sequence: TGTGCCAGCAGCGCAGGACAGGGAGATCAGCCCCAGCATTTT. The encoded protein is CASSAGQGDQPQHF.

The chain combines TRBV2 with TRBJ1-4, with 9 bases that match TRBD1. After removal of 5 bases from V and 7 bases from J, the junction contained 8 bases not matched to a gene. The CDR3 contains 15 residues. CDR1 is SNHLY, CDR2 FYNNEI, per germline. The CDR3 nucleotides read TGTGCCAGCAGTAGCCCGGGACAGGGAGGTGAAAAACTGTTTTTT. Translation gives CASSSPGQGGEKLFF.

The V gene is TRBV30, the J gene TRBJ2-7; a weak D match, TRBD1 (6 bases). CDR1 is GTSNPN, CDR2 SVGIG, per germline (reference sequence). This CDR3 has 12 residues. Deletions cut 5 bases from V and 6 bases from J, with 14 bases between. The chain's CDR3 is CAWEGTGFEQYF. The CDR3 region has the DNA TGTGCCTGGGAGGGAACAGGGTTCGAGCAGTACTTC.

CDR3: CASSAPSGGNTIYF. The CDR3 DNA follows: TGTGCCAGCAGCGCGCCCTCCGGGGGAAACACCATATATTTT. The chain carries TRBV9 and TRBJ1-3; unclear D gene. The CDR3 contains 14 residues. Per germline, CDR1 SGDLS and CDR2 YYNGEE. V was cut by 3 bases and J by 4 bases, with 11 bases left in between.

This clone appeared a single time. The rearrangement uses TRBV12-3 or TRBV12-4 and TRBJ1-1, with a weak D call TRBD1 (5 bases). Trimming took off 5 bases at V and 1 base at J, with 8 bases between the two ends. The CDR3 runs to 13 residues. The DNA of the CDR3 is TGTGCCAGCAGTCGTGGGGGGAACACTGAAGCTTTCTTT. Its protein is CASSRGGNTEAFF.

V usage is TRBV27 and J usage is TRBJ1-2, with TRBD1 matching 8 bases. This CDR3 has 13 residues. Germline CDR1 is MNHEY and CDR2 is SMNVEV (reference sequence). Trimming took 4 bases from V and 8 from J; bases not matched to a gene: 6. This CDR3 is CASSYRGGEGYTF. The DNA of the CDR3 is TGTGCCAGCAGTTACAGGGGGGGAGAAGGCTACACCTTC.

The V and J genes are TRBV5-1 and TRBJ2-7; D tentatively fits TRBD1 or TRBD2 (5 bases each). V lost 5 bases to trimming and J lost 7 bases, with 13 bases between them. Germline assignment: CDR1 SGHRS and CDR2 YFSETQ. The CDR3 contains 12 residues. The CDR3 DNA reads as TGCGCCAGCAGTCTGGGGGTAAGGGAGCAGTACTTC. Translation: CASSLGVREQYF.

The V call is TRBV19, the J call TRBJ1-3; TRBD1 is a possible D gene (6 bases). Germline V gene data show CDR1 as LNHDA and CDR2 as SQIVND (reference sequence). V lost 2 bases to trimming and J lost 1 base, with 9 bases between them. The CDR3 has 15 residues. CDR3 region: CASSIFGTSGNTIYF. In DNA, the CDR3 is TGTGCCAGTAGTATATTCGGGACATCTGGAAACACCATATATTTT. Full variable domain (remainder filled in from reference TRBV19 and TRBJ1-3): DGGITQSPKYLFRKEGQNVTLSCEQNLNHDAMYWYRQDPGQGLRLIYYSQIVNDFQKGDIAEGYSVSREKKESFPLTVTSAQKNPTAFYLCASSIFGTSGNTIYFGEGSWLTVV.

This sequence joins TRBV9 and TRBJ1-1; no clear D. CDR3 length equals 15 residues. Germline V gene sequence: CDR1 SGDLS, CDR2 YYNGEE. The V end was cut by 3 bases, the J end by 0 bases, with 12 bases between. CDR3 residues: CASSASPTVNTEAFF. The CDR3 DNA follows: TGTGCCAGCAGCGCGAGCCCCACGGTGAACACTGAAGCTTTCTTT.

The chain has TRBV6-4 and TRBJ2-7; 9 nucleotides agree with TRBD1. The CDR3 spans 13 residues. Germline trimming cut 8 bases from V and 5 bases from J; bases unmatched to any gene: 7. Germline assignment: CDR1 MRHNA and CDR2 SNTAGT. The CDR3 reads CASSRDRVDEQYF. CDR3 DNA sequence: TGTGCCAGCTCTAGGGACAGGGTTGACGAGCAGTACTTC.

V is TRBV29-1 and J is TRBJ2-7; 7 nucleotides align to TRBD1. The germline V gene has CDR1 SQVTM and CDR2 ANQGSEA. The CDR3 sequence is 13 residues long. After removal of 4 bases from V and 5 bases from J, the junction contained 8 bases not matched to a gene. CDR3: CSVVGGQGDEQYF. The CDR3 DNA reads as TGCAGCGTTGTGGGCGGGCAGGGGGACGAGCAGTACTTC.

The rearrangement links TRBV7-9 to TRBJ1-4; D is undetermined. Looked up from germline, CDR1 is SEHNR and CDR2 is FQNEAQ (reference sequence). Trimming took off 1 base at V and 8 bases at J, with 8 bases between the two ends. This CDR3 contains 13 residues. The chain's CDR3 is CASSLGPAEKLFF. CDR3 in DNA: TGTGCCAGCAGCTTAGGTCCCGCCGAAAAACTGTTTTTT.

V gene TRBV7-9 combines with J gene TRBJ2-5; D perhaps matches TRBD2 (6 bases). The germline CDR1 and CDR2 sequences are SEHNR and FQNEAQ (reference sequence). V gave up 1 base and J gave up 3 bases, with 12 bases separating them. The CDR3 is made up of 15 amino acids. The CDR3 nucleotides read TGTGCCAGCAGCTTAGAGGGGAGGCTAAAAGAGACCCAGTACTTC. Translated, it gives CASSLEGRLKETQYF.

The CDR3 coding sequence is TGTGCCAGCAGCTTATGGACAGGGGGGAACAATGAGCAGTTCTTC. Translating it yields CASSLWTGGNNEQFF. The chain couples TRBV7-9 to TRBJ2-1, with 10 bases lining up with TRBD1. This CDR3 has 15 residues. The germline V gene has CDR1 SEHNR and CDR2 FQNEAQ (reference sequence). Trimming took 2 bases from V and 5 from J; bases not matched to a gene: 3.

The chain recombines TRBV2 with TRBJ2-3; D is uncertain. In germline, CDR1 is SNHLY, CDR2 FYNNEI. Trimming cost V 2 bases and J 3 bases, with 0 bases left between them. The CDR3 is made up of 11 amino acids. The CDR3 loop is CASSETDTQYF. The CDR3 DNA follows: TGTGCCAGCAGTGAAACAGATACGCAGTATTTT.

This clone was observed a single time. The chain links TRBV18 to TRBJ2-2; 7 bases agree with TRBD1. V shed 10 bases, J shed 6 bases, and the junction held 14 bases outside the gene matches. Germline CDR1 and CDR2: KGHSH and LQKENI. The CDR3 extends over 15 amino acids. Here the CDR3 reads CATVWDSAVAGELFF. The DNA of the CDR3 is TGTGCCACCGTCTGGGACAGTGCGGTCGCCGGGGAGCTGTTTTTT.

This sequence joins TRBV7-3 and TRBJ2-3; D ambiguous. This CDR3 is built from 13 residues. The germline gives CDR1 SGHTA, CDR2 FQGTGA. V was clipped by 2 bases and J by 3 bases, with 6 bases between them. CDR3 sequence (DNA): TGTGCCAGCAGCTTACGTCCGACAGATACGCAGTATTTT. Translation: CASSLRPTDTQYF.

This clone has only one observation. The CDR3 DNA follows: TGTGCCACCCTCGAGTTGACTAACTATGGCTACACCTTC. Translating gives CATLELTNYGYTF. The chain has TRBV28 and TRBJ1-2; D uncertain. V dropped 10 bases and J dropped 0 bases, with 12 bases sitting between them. The CDR3 is made up of 13 amino acids. The V gene's germline CDR1 is MDHEN and CDR2 SYDVKM.

The V gene is TRBV27, the J gene TRBJ1-6; 8 bases fit TRBD1. The CDR3 runs to 15 residues. The germline V gene has CDR1 MNHEY and CDR2 SMNVEV (reference sequence). Germline trimming cut 4 bases from V and 10 bases from J; bases unmatched to any gene: 9. The CDR3 protein is CASSSFGTGSSPLHF. In nucleotides, the CDR3 is TGTGCCAGCAGTTCATTTGGGACAGGCAGCTCACCCCTCCACTTT.

The chain employs TRBV2 and TRBJ2-2; D is unresolved. The CDR3 length is 14 residues. V lost 6 bases to trimming and J lost 1 base, with 9 bases between them. Germline V CDR1 and CDR2: SNHLY, FYNNEI. The CDR3 DNA reads TGTGCCAGCAGCCCTAACGGGAACACCGGGGAGCTGTTTTTT. It specifies CASSPNGNTGELFF.

The chain couples TRBV7-9 to TRBJ2-7, with 7 bases matching TRBD1. The germline CDR1 and CDR2 sequences are SEHNR and FQNEAQ (reference sequence). This CDR3 spans 14 amino acids. The J segment lost 3 bases and the V segment lost 1 base, leaving 3 bases of the junction unmatched. The CDR3 nucleotides are TGTGCCAGCAGCTTAGAAGGGGGCATCTACGAGCAGTACTTC. It specifies CASSLEGGIYEQYF.